One sample yielded the 23 T cell receptor beta chains listed below, sequenced in a study of T cells in Graves' hyperthyroidism and ophthalmopathy. RNA transcripts gave rise to amplified TCR beta CDR3 regions. In the first-round RT-PCR of the TCR CDR3, the HTBI primer set was used. TCRdb reprocessed the multiplex PCR reads with MiXCR, giving one entry per CDR3 protein. Of hundreds of thousands of distinct CDR3 sequences listed, approximately 15% are singletons. Sequenced sample: blood. The origin of the receptors is a woman between 40 and 55 years old with Graves' ophthalmopathy.

This clonotype appeared many times. CDR3 in amino acids: CASSLSGQVTKQYF. In DNA, the CDR3 is TGTGCCAGTAGTTTGTCGGGACAGGTGACAAAGCAGTACTTC. The chain uses TRBV19 and TRBJ2-7; 8 bases match TRBD1. The V segment lost 5 bases and the J segment 8 bases; nucleotides outside the gene matches: 11. Germline V CDR1 and CDR2: LNHDA, SQIVND (reference sequence). The CDR3 length is 14 residues. The complete variable domain, with remaining parts taken from reference TRBV19 and TRBJ2-7, reads DGGITQSPKYLFRKEGQNVTLSCEQNLNHDAMYWYRQDPGQGLRLIYYSQIVNDFQKGDIAEGYSVSREKKESFPLTVTSAQKNPTAFYLCASSLSGQVTKQYFGPGTRLTVT.

V is TRBV27 and J is TRBJ2-7; 10 bases fit TRBD2. Germline loops: CDR1 MNHEY, CDR2 SMNVEV (reference sequence). The CDR3 extends over 15 amino acids. The trim removed 4 bases at V and 3 bases at J, leaving 6 bases unmatched. CDR3 sequence: CASSSLAGTLYEQYF. The CDR3 DNA sequence: TGTGCCAGCAGTTCACTAGCGGGAACCCTCTACGAGCAGTACTTC.

This clonotype was seen more than once but under ten times. The chain recombines TRBV29-1 with TRBJ2-2; tentatively, D is TRBD1 (5 bases). V lost 7 bases and J 5 bases, leaving 17 bases between the germline ends. The germline V gene has CDR1 SQVTM and CDR2 ANQGSEA. The CDR3 covers 14 residues. CDR3 in amino acids: CSAARQKETGELFF. CDR3 DNA sequence: TGCAGCGCTGCACGACAGAAGGAGACCGGGGAGCTGTTTTTT.

This clonotype was observed at least ten times. The gene calls are TRBV20-1 and TRBJ2-5, with 14 bases fitting TRBD2. Germline V gene data show CDR1 as DFQATT and CDR2 as SNEGSKA (reference sequence). This CDR3 spans 15 amino acids. With V trimmed by 3 bases and J by 5 bases, 5 bases remained unmatched. The DNA for the CDR3 is TGCAGTGCTAGGGGACTAGCGGGAGTAGGGGAGACCCAGTACTTC. It specifies CSARGLAGVGETQYF.

This clonotype was seen repeatedly, ten times or more. The V and J genes are TRBV20-1 and TRBJ2-7; 10 bases line up with TRBD2. The germline V gene encodes CDR1 DFQATT and CDR2 SNEGSKA (reference sequence). The CDR3 extends over 16 amino acids. With 3 bases clipped from V and 7 bases from J, the junction kept 15 bases outside the gene matches. Here the CDR3 reads CSASKGASGRLGEQYF. The CDR3 DNA is TGCAGTGCTAGCAAGGGAGCTAGCGGGAGATTAGGGGAGCAGTACTTC.

As to this clonotype: Since no conserved phenylalanine or tryptophan closes the CDR3, a read error is the likely cause. The rearrangement joins TRBV7-2 to TRBJ2-7; a possible D gene is TRBD1 (5 bases). CDR3 size: 15 residues. V lost 5 bases and J lost 2, with 16 bases in between. Germline V gene sequence: CDR1 SGHTA, CDR2 FQGNSA. The CDR3 nucleotides are TGTGCCAGCAGCCCCCCAGCCAAAGGGGCCTACGAGCAGTACTCC. Translating gives CASSPPAKGAYEQYS.

This clonotype was seen repeatedly, ten times or more. This rearrangement joins TRBV28 to TRBJ1-5; D unresolved. The CDR3 has 15 residues. V lost 5 bases, J lost 0 bases, and 11 bases lay in between. CDR1 MDHEN and CDR2 SYDVKM come from the germline V gene. The CDR3 reads CASSTRRFSNQPQHF. In DNA, the CDR3 is TGTGCCAGCAGTACCCGTAGGTTTAGCAATCAGCCCCAGCATTTT. Together with reference TRBV28 and TRBJ1-5, the CDR3 gives the full variable domain: DVKVTQSSRYLVKRTGEKVFLECVQDMDHENMFWYRQDPGLGLRLIYFSYDVKMKEKGDIPEGYSVSREKKERFSLILESASTNQTSMYLCASSTRRFSNQPQHFGDGTRLSIL.

Ten or more counts support this clonotype. The chain recombines TRBV2 with TRBJ2-7; the D is unclear. The CDR3 loop spans 12 amino acids. Per germline, CDR1 SNHLY and CDR2 FYNNEI. With 6 bases removed from V and 4 bases from J, the gap between germline ends came to 10 bases. This CDR3 is CASRGFSYEQYF. The CDR3 DNA is TGTGCCAGCAGAGGGTTTTCGTACGAGCAGTACTTC.

This clonotype was seen at least ten times. This sequence joins TRBV24-1 and TRBJ1-2, with D uncertain. CDR1 and CDR2 (germline): KGHDR, SFDVKD. Deletions cut 6 bases from V and 5 bases from J, with 12 bases between. The CDR3 is 13 residues long. CDR3 sequence reads: CATSPRAQYGYTF. The CDR3 nucleotides read TGTGCCACCAGTCCGCGGGCCCAGTATGGCTACACCTTC.

This clonotype was counted between two and nine times. The V gene is TRBV4-1, the J gene TRBJ2-7; D uncertain. Germline V CDR1 and CDR2: MGHRA, YSYEKL. Trimming took off 0 bases at V and 5 bases at J, with 35 bases between the two ends. The CDR3 consists of 22 residues. CDR3 coding DNA: TGCGCCAGCAGCCAAGAGCCTCCCCCGTGGTGGGCCACGGGTCCCCTGACCCACGAGCAGTACTTC. Amino acids: CASSQEPPPWWATGPLTHEQYF.

This clonotype occurred many times. V usage is TRBV27 and J usage is TRBJ2-7; D might be TRBD1 (6 bases). This CDR3 region has 12 residues. Germline V gives CDR1 MNHEY, CDR2 SMNVEV (reference sequence). V was trimmed by 7 bases and J by 6 bases, leaving 13 bases between them. CDR3: CASKTGWGEQYF. For the CDR3, the DNA is TGTGCCAGCAAAACAGGGTGGGGCGAGCAGTACTTC.

At least ten counts were recorded for this clonotype. V gene TRBV5-4 combines with J gene TRBJ1-2; a weak D match, TRBD1 (6 bases). The germline V gene has CDR1 SGHNT and CDR2 YYREEE (reference sequence). CDR3 size: 12 residues. V was shortened by 2 bases and J by 6 bases, with 8 bases between the two germline ends. The CDR3 loop is CASSLGQNGYTF. The CDR3 coding sequence is TGTGCCAGCAGCTTAGGACAGAATGGCTACACCTTC.

This clonotype came up many times. This chain joins TRBV28 and TRBJ1-1; a weak D match, TRBD1 (5 bases). Germline assignment: CDR1 MDHEN and CDR2 SYDVKM. The germline V and J ends were trimmed by 6 bases and 4 bases, with 15 bases remaining between them. The CDR3 runs to 14 residues. CDR3 protein: CASRGFGQSTEAFF. The CDR3 DNA follows: TGTGCCAGCAGGGGGTTCGGACAATCCACTGAAGCTTTCTTT.

The chain carries TRBV11-1 and TRBJ1-1; D is possibly TRBD1 (6 bases). The germline V and J ends were trimmed by 1 base and 4 bases, with 16 bases remaining between them. The germline gives CDR1 SGHAT, CDR2 FQDESV (reference sequence). The CDR3 consists of 16 residues. CDR3 loop: CASSLEGGRTTTEAFF. CDR3 sequence (DNA): TGTGCCAGCAGCTTAGAAGGGGGACGTACAACCACTGAAGCTTTCTTT.

This clonotype was recorded many times. This sequence joins TRBV28 and TRBJ2-7; D is uncertain. V gave up 2 bases and J gave up 7 bases, with 12 bases separating them. Germline V lookup: CDR1 MDHEN, CDR2 SYDVKM. The CDR3 consists of 13 residues. The CDR3 here is CASSLSGVGEQYF. The CDR3 DNA reads as TGTGCCAGCAGTTTAAGTGGGGTTGGGGAGCAGTACTTC.

The table lists this clonotype with a count of one. This chain links TRBV19 with TRBJ1-2; D might be TRBD1 (5 bases). The V gene lost 5 bases and the J gene lost 4 bases, with 11 bases spanning the gap. CDR1 and CDR2 from the germline V gene are LNHDA and SQIVND (reference sequence). This CDR3 is built from 13 residues. The CDR3 is CASSVTGGYGYTF. CDR3 nucleotides: TGTGCCAGTAGTGTCACAGGAGGCTATGGCTACACCTTC.

This clonotype was counted many times. The chain combines TRBV6-5 with TRBJ1-5; the D is unclear. Deletions cut 2 bases from V and 1 base from J, with 3 bases between. The CDR3 runs 13 residues. CDR1 is MNHEY, CDR2 SVGAGI, per germline. The DNA of the CDR3 is TGTGCCAGCAGTTACGTAAGCAATCAGCCCCAGCATTTT. Protein product: CASSYVSNQPQHF.

This clonotype occurred many times. This chain links TRBV28 with TRBJ1-2; D is unclear. Looked up from germline, CDR1 is MDHEN and CDR2 is SYDVKM. The V gene lost 7 bases and the J gene lost 2 bases, with 17 bases spanning the gap. The CDR3 runs 15 residues. CDR3 region: CASTWITVGNYGYTF. The CDR3 DNA sequence: TGTGCCAGCACCTGGATTACCGTGGGGAACTATGGCTACACCTTC.

This clonotype was observed at least ten times. The chain links TRBV7-8 to TRBJ2-5; D not certain. Trimming shortened V by 5 bases and J by 9 bases, and 16 bases separated the two germline ends. This CDR3 region has 13 residues. Germline loops: CDR1 SGHVS, CDR2 FQNEAQ. CDR3 residues: CASSLGPRRPQYF. In DNA, the CDR3 is TGTGCCAGCAGCCTAGGTCCCCGCAGGCCCCAGTACTTC.

This clonotype appeared many times. This sequence joins TRBV6-5 and TRBJ1-5; D is unclear. V was pared by 2 bases and J by 6 bases, with 11 bases between. Germline loops: CDR1 MNHEY, CDR2 SVGAGI. The CDR3 runs to 14 residues. CDR3 loop: CASSYDSYSQPQHF. For the CDR3, the DNA is TGTGCCAGCAGTTACGACTCTTACAGTCAGCCCCAGCATTTT.

This chain connects TRBV19 to TRBJ1-1, with D unresolved. The CDR3 has 17 amino acids. Germline loops: CDR1 LNHDA, CDR2 SQIVND (reference sequence). Trimming removed 0 bases from V and 1 base from J, with 15 bases in between. CDR3 region: CASSIERWAAGNTEAFF. The CDR3 nucleotides are TGTGCCAGTAGTATAGAAAGGTGGGCCGCCGGGAACACTGAAGCTTTCTTT.

This clonotype has a count of ten or more. The chain recombines TRBV12-3 or TRBV12-4 with TRBJ2-5; D is perhaps TRBD2 (7 bases). This CDR3 is built from 14 residues. The V and J ends lost 3 bases and 5 bases respectively, with 13 bases between them. The CDR3, as DNA: TGTGCCAGCAGTTTGGGGGGGGGCGCGGAGACCCAGTACTTC. It translates to CASSLGGGAETQYF.

This clonotype came up many times. The chain is built from TRBV6-2 or TRBV6-3 and TRBJ2-7; perhaps D is TRBD1 or TRBD2 (5 bases each). The CDR3 has 14 amino acids. The V gene lost 5 bases and the J gene lost 0 bases, with 11 bases spanning the gap. The germline V gene encodes CDR1 MNHEY and CDR2 SVGEGT. Written as DNA, the CDR3 is TGTGCCAGCAGTAGAATCGGGGCCTCCTACGAGCAGTACTTC. Protein sequence: CASSRIGASYEQYF.